This TCR beta chain was sequenced for a study of spatial heterogeneity in lung cancer. Study-level background: The mean occurrence of each unique TCR and UMI combination in raw reads exceeded 8.5. Study outcomes and limitations: Tumoral mutation counts were tracked by counts of expanded intratumoral alpha and beta TCRs. Estimated coverage of tumor T cells was around 7% for alpha and approximately 13% for beta chains.

Deletions cut 8 bases from V and 2 bases from J, with 8 bases between. CDR3 length: 12 amino acids. This clonotype was seen ten or more times. Its cognate antigen is unknown. On each TCR cDNA molecule, a unique molecular identifier was present. TCRdb fed the 5' RACE reads into MiXCR, producing one record per CDR3 protein. The profile covers about 22,000 distinct CDR3 sequences, with roughly 3% appearing a single time and about 7.3% taken by the ten largest. The time point: sample taken at primary tumor resection. Material for sequencing was whole RNA from tumor, nontumor lung or frozen PBMC, left unsorted.

This receptor was taken from a male donor with early-stage non-small cell lung cancer. The chain carries TRBV12-3 or TRBV12-4 and TRBJ2-3, with D uncertain. The material was lung tumor tissue, obtained at surgery. The CDR3 loop is CASGSNTDTQYF. CDR3 in DNA: TGTGCCAGCGGCTCAAACACAGATACGCAGTATTTT.